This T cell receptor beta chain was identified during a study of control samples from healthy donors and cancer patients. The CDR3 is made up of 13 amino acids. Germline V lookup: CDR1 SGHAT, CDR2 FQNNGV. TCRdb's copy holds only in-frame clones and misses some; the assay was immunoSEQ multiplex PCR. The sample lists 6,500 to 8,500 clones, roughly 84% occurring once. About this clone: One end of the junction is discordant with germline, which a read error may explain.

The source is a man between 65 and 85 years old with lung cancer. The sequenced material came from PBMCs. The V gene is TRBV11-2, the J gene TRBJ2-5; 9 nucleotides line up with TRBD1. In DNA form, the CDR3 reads TGTGCCGGCAGCCTCTCGGGACAGGGGACCCAGTACTTC. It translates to CAGSLSGQGTQYF. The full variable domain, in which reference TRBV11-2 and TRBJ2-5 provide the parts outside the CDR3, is EAGVAQSPRYKIIEKRQSVAFWCNPISGHATLYWYQQILGQGPKLLIQFQNNGVVDDSQLPKDRFSAERLKGVDSTLKIQPAKLEDSAVYLCAGSLSGQGTQYFGPGTRLLVL.